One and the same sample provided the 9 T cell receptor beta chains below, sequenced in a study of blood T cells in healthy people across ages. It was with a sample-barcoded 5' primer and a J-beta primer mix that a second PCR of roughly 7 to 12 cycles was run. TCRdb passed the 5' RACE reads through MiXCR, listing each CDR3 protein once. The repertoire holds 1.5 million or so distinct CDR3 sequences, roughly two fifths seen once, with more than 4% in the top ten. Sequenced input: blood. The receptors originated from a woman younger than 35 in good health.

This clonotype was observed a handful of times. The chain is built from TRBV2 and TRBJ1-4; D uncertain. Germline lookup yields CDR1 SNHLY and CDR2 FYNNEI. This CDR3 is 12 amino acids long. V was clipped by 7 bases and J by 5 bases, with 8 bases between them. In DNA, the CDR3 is TGTGCCAGCACCGCCCCGAATGAAAAACTGTTTTTT. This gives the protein CASTAPNEKLFF.

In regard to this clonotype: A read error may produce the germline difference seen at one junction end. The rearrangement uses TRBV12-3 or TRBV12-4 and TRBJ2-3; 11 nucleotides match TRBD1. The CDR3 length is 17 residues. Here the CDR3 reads CAGSLAWRTGGADTQYF. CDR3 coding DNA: TGTGCCGGCAGTTTAGCGTGGAGGACAGGGGGCGCAGATACGCAGTATTTT.

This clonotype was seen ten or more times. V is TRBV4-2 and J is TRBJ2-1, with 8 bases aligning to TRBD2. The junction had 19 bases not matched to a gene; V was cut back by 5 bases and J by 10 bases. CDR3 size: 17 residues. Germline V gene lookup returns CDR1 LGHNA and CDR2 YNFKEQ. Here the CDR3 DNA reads TGTGCCAGCAGCAACCCCTCTAGCGGGCAGAATCGGGGAGAGCAGTTCTTC. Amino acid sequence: CASSNPSSGQNRGEQFF.

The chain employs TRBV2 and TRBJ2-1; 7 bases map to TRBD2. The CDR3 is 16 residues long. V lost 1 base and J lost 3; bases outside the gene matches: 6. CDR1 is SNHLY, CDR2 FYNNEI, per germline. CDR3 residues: CASSEGLADYYNEQFF. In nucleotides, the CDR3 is TGTGCCAGCAGTGAAGGGCTAGCGGACTACTACAATGAGCAGTTCTTC.

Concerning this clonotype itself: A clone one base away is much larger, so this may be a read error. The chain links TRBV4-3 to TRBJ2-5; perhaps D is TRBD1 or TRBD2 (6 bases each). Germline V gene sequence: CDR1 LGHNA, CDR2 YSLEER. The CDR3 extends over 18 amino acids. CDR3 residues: CASSQDWGALGWEEAQYF. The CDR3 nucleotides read TGCGCCAGCAGCCAAGATTGGGGGGCGTTGGGGTGGGAAGAGGCCCAGTACTTC.

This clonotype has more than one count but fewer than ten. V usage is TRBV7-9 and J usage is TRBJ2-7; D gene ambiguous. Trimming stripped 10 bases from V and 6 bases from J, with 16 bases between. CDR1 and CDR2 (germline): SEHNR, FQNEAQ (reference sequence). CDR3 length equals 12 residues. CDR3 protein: CATSFSSGEQYF. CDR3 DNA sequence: TGTGCCACCTCTTTCAGTAGTGGCGAGCAGTACTTC.

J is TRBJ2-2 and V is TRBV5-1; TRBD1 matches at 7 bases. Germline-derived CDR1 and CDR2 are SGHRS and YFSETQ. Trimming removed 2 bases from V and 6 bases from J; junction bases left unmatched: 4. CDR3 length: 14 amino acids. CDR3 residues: CASSFTGAPGELFF. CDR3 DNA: TGCGCCAGCAGCTTCACAGGGGCCCCCGGGGAGCTGTTTTTT.

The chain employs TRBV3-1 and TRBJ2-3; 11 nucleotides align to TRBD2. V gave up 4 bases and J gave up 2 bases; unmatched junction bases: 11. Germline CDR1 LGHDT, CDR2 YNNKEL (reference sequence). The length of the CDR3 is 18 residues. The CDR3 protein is CASSRRASGLADTDTQYF. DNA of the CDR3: TGTGCCAGCAGCCGCCGCGCCTCGGGACTAGCGGACACAGATACGCAGTATTTT.

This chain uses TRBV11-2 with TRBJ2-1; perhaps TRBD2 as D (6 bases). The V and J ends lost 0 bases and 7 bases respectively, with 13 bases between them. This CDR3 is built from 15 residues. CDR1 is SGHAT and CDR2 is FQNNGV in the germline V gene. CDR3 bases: TGTGCCAGCAGCTTAGATTGGCTAGCGAGGAATGAGCAGTTCTTC. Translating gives CASSLDWLARNEQFF. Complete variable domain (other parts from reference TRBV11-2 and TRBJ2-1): EAGVAQSPRYKIIEKRQSVAFWCNPISGHATLYWYQQILGQGPKLLIQFQNNGVVDDSQLPKDRFSAERLKGVDSTLKIQPAKLEDSAVYLCASSLDWLARNEQFFGPGTRLTVL.